These 5 T cell receptor beta chains share one sample of origin, sequenced in a study of spatial heterogeneity in lung cancer. Study-wide results and limits: Mutation tallies in tumors tracked expanded intratumoral alpha and beta TCR counts.

MiXCR, applied by TCRdb to the 5' RACE reads, yields one record per CDR3 protein. This sample has roughly 15,000 distinct CDR3 sequences; about 4.8% occur once, and the top ten carry about 17%. The antigens of these receptors remain unknown. Time point indicated: sample taken at primary tumor resection. This sample comprised lung tumor tissue, obtained at surgery. The source of these receptors is a female donor with early-stage non-small cell lung cancer.

This clonotype was observed many times. The chain employs TRBV6-2 or TRBV6-3 and TRBJ2-5; D may be TRBD2 (5 bases). CDR3 length equals 14 residues. The V end was cut by 6 bases, the J end by 5 bases, with 16 bases between. The germline gives CDR1 MNHEY, CDR2 SVGEGT. The DNA for the CDR3 is TGTGCCAGCAGCCATTCTGGACGAGGGGAGACCCAGTACTTC. This gives the protein CASSHSGRGETQYF.

This clonotype has ten or more counts. This chain joins TRBV7-2 and TRBJ2-6; no firm D call. With 2 bases removed from V and 2 bases from J, the gap between germline ends came to 10 bases. The CDR3 runs 16 residues. CDR1 is SGHTA, CDR2 FQGNSA, per germline. CDR3 region: CASSLSRVAGANVLTF. CDR3 bases: TGTGCCAGCAGCTTATCAAGGGTTGCTGGGGCCAACGTCCTGACTTTC. Full variable domain (remainder filled in from reference TRBV7-2 and TRBJ2-6): GAGVSQSPSNKVTEKGKDVELRCDPISGHTALYWYRQSLGQGLEFLIYFQGNSAPDKSGLPSDRFSAERTGGSVSTLTIQRTQQEDSAVYLCASSLSRVAGANVLTFGAGSRLTVL.

In its sample, this clonotype ranks as medium-sized. In nucleotides, the CDR3 is TGTGCCAGCAGCTACCGGGACAGGACCTTTACCGGGGAGCTGTTTTTT. Encoded protein: CASSYRDRTFTGELFF. This chain uses TRBV7-2 with TRBJ2-2; 8 bases align to TRBD1. CDR3 length equals 16 residues. V lost 4 bases and J lost 5; bases outside the gene matches: 9. Germline CDR1 SGHTA, CDR2 FQGNSA.

This clonotype has ten or more counts. The gene calls are TRBV12-3 or TRBV12-4 and TRBJ2-7, with TRBD2 matching over 9 bases. CDR3 length equals 14 residues. J lost 2 bases, V lost 5 bases, and 4 bases had no gene match. The DNA of the CDR3 is TGTGCCAGCAGTGGGACTAGCTACACCTACGAGCAGTACTTC. Encoded protein: CASSGTSYTYEQYF.

This clonotype was recorded at least ten times. This chain joins TRBV28 and TRBJ1-5; the D gene is possibly TRBD1 (5 bases). V lost 0 bases, J lost 4 bases, and 7 bases lay in between. CDR3 length: 14 residues. CDR1 MDHEN and CDR2 SYDVKM come from the germline V gene. Written as DNA, the CDR3 is TGTGCCAGCAGTTTATGGCAGGGAAATCAGCCCCAGCATTTT. It codes for CASSLWQGNQPQHF.